The 2 T cell receptor beta chains reported below all come from one sample, sequenced in a study of blood T cells in healthy people across ages. Alongside a J-beta primer mix, a sample-barcoded 5' primer served in a second PCR lasting roughly 7 to 12 cycles. One entry per CDR3 protein results from TCRdb running MiXCR on the 5' RACE reads. The data contain over 700,000 distinct CDR3 sequences, around 25% of them singletons. This sample also belongs to another study, concerning T cells of mothers and their children.

Sequences were obtained from blood. These TCRs come from a boy between 10 and 17 years old in good health.

This chain links TRBV3-1 with TRBJ2-1; possibly TRBD2 for D (5 bases). The CDR3 runs 16 residues. CDR1 is LGHDT and CDR2 is YNNKEL in the germline V gene (reference sequence). The V end was cut by 2 bases, the J end by 0 bases, with 11 bases between. For the CDR3, the DNA is TGTGCCAGCAGCCAACCCAGCGGAAACTCCTACAATGAGCAGTTCTTC. Amino acid sequence: CASSQPSGNSYNEQFF.

The chain links TRBV6-5 to TRBJ2-1; TRBD2 matches at 13 bases. Per germline, CDR1 MNHEY and CDR2 SVGAGI. The CDR3 totals 20 residues. The V segment lost 2 bases and the J segment 0 bases; nucleotides outside the gene matches: 10. The CDR3 bases are TGTGCCAGCAGTTACCATGTGGGGACTAGCGGGAATCACTCCTACAATGAGCAGTTCTTC. Translation: CASSYHVGTSGNHSYNEQFF.